A single sample gave rise to the 21 T cell receptor beta chains below, sequenced in a study of blood T cell repertoires in COVID-19. The data were produced by immunoSEQ multiplex PCR, yet TCRdb's version contains in-frame clones alone and is incomplete. Of 10,000 or so clones in the sample, 89% were seen once. Sequenced material: peripheral blood. The receptors originated from a human donor in a cohort sampled during active COVID-19.

V and J are TRBV10-3 and TRBJ1-1; 7 positions agree with TRBD1. This CDR3 has 14 amino acids. V lost 3 bases to trimming and J lost 4 bases; unmatched junction nucleotides: 5. Germline CDR1 reads ENHRY; CDR2 reads SYGVKD. The CDR3 sequence is CAISEGGGLTEAFF. CDR3 nucleotide sequence: TGTGCCATCAGTGAAGGGGGCGGTCTCACTGAAGCTTTCTTT.

The chain uses TRBV19 and TRBJ2-2, with 7 bases that match TRBD1. This CDR3 spans 17 amino acids. Germline assignment: CDR1 LNHDA and CDR2 SQIVND (reference sequence). Germline trimming cut 0 bases from V and 7 bases from J; bases unmatched to any gene: 11. CDR3 DNA: TGTGCCAGTAGTATAGATCGAGAGACAGGGTTAGGCGGGGAGCTGTTTTTT. It encodes CASSIDRETGLGGELFF.

The chain has TRBV6-2 or TRBV6-3 and TRBJ2-1; possible D gene TRBD1, 5 bases. Germline V gene data show CDR1 as MNHEY and CDR2 as SVGEGT. The CDR3 extends over 15 amino acids. V dropped 2 bases and J dropped 1 base, with 9 bases sitting between them. The CDR3, as DNA: TGTGCCAGCAGTTACAAAGGGGCTTCCTACAATGAGCAGTTCTTC. Amino acid sequence: CASSYKGASYNEQFF.

V gene TRBV6-1 combines with J gene TRBJ2-7, with TRBD1 identical over 11 bases. Germline V gene lookup returns CDR1 MNHNS and CDR2 SASEGT. J was trimmed by 1 base and V by 4 bases; bases with no gene match: 6. The CDR3 runs to 16 residues. The CDR3 region is CASSVGTGGESYEQYF. The CDR3 nucleotides are TGTGCCAGCAGTGTAGGGACAGGGGGGGAATCCTACGAGCAGTACTTC.

The genes are TRBV6-4 and TRBJ2-1, with TRBD1 matching 8 bases. Germline V CDR1 and CDR2: MRHNA, SNTAGT. Trimming cost V 5 bases and J 5 bases; bases outside gene matches: 5. The CDR3 extends over 14 amino acids. The CDR3 region is CASSRDRTNNEQFF. The CDR3, as DNA: TGTGCCAGCAGTCGGGACAGGACAAACAATGAGCAGTTCTTC.

V gene TRBV4-2 combines with J gene TRBJ2-2; 9 bases align to TRBD2. J lost 5 bases, V lost 1 base, and 2 bases had no gene match. The length of the CDR3 is 15 residues. Germline loops: CDR1 LGHNA, CDR2 YNFKEQ. The CDR3 DNA sequence: TGTGCCAGCAGCCAAGGGACTAGCGATACCGGGGAGCTGTTTTTT. Amino acids: CASSQGTSDTGELFF.

V usage is TRBV6-1 and J usage is TRBJ1-1; tentatively, D is TRBD1 (5 bases). This CDR3 region has 14 residues. V gave up 3 bases and J gave up 0 bases, with 8 bases separating them. Germline CDR1 and CDR2: MNHNS and SASEGT. The CDR3 spells CASSDLDMNTEAFF. For the CDR3, the DNA is TGTGCCAGCAGTGACCTGGACATGAACACTGAAGCTTTCTTT.

The V call is TRBV4-1, the J call TRBJ2-7, with 10 bases lining up with TRBD1. CDR3 size: 18 residues. Germline-derived CDR1 and CDR2 are MGHRA and YSYEKL. V shed 0 bases and J 1 base; nucleotides not matched to a gene: 9. This CDR3 is CASSQDAVGTGVSYEQYF. The DNA of the CDR3 is TGCGCCAGCAGCCAAGATGCGGTCGGGACAGGGGTTTCCTACGAGCAGTACTTC.

CDR3 residues: CAISEGTGIYEQYF. The CDR3 nucleotides are TGTGCCATCAGTGAGGGGACAGGGATTTACGAGCAGTACTTC. The V gene is TRBV10-3, the J gene TRBJ2-7; 9 nucleotides match TRBD1. The CDR3 has 14 residues. Germline CDR1 and CDR2: ENHRY and SYGVKD. The J segment lost 4 bases and the V segment lost 2 bases, leaving 3 bases of the junction unmatched.

The rearrangement joins TRBV18 to TRBJ2-1; D not resolved. The CDR3 loop spans 12 amino acids. Trimming stripped 6 bases from V and 8 bases from J, with 11 bases between. CDR1 and CDR2 (germline): KGHSH, LQKENI. CDR3 sequence (DNA): TGTGCCAGCTCCCCAAGACTGGATGAGCAGTTCTTC. It is translated as CASSPRLDEQFF.

The chain uses TRBV6-5 and TRBJ2-3; D ambiguous. The V end lost 6 bases, the J end lost 3 bases, and 16 bases lay between the germline ends. There are 15 residues in the CDR3. Germline V CDR1 and CDR2: MNHEY, SVGAGI. CDR3 DNA sequence: TGTGCCAGCAGCAGGTCCTACTCCCAGACAGATACGCAGTATTTT. This encodes CASSRSYSQTDTQYF.

The chain combines TRBV5-1 with TRBJ2-1; 12 nucleotides line up with TRBD2. The V gene's germline CDR1 is SGHRS and CDR2 YFSETQ. The V gene end was trimmed by 3 bases and the J gene end by 4 bases; junction bases not matched to a gene: 17. This CDR3 region has 20 residues. This chain's CDR3 is CASSYERWLAGGQKYNEQFF. The CDR3 DNA reads as TGCGCCAGCAGCTATGAAAGATGGCTAGCGGGGGGGCAGAAGTACAATGAGCAGTTCTTC.

V usage is TRBV15 and J usage is TRBJ2-4, with no clear D. V lost 0 bases to trimming and J lost 7 bases, with 10 bases between them. The CDR3 runs 14 residues. Per the germline V gene, CDR1 is LNHNV and CDR2 is YYDKDF (reference sequence). DNA of the CDR3: TGTGCCACCAGCAGAGATCGTAGAGAGAACATTCAGTACTTC. Translated: CATSRDRRENIQYF.

The chain joins TRBV27 to TRBJ2-7; 8 positions match TRBD2. The V segment lost 3 bases and the J segment 6 bases; nucleotides outside the gene matches: 1. The CDR3 runs to 12 residues. Germline V CDR1 and CDR2: MNHEY, SMNVEV (reference sequence). CDR3 sequence (DNA): TGTGCCAGCAGTTTCAGCGGGGGCGAGCAGTACTTC. Protein product: CASSFSGGEQYF.

V usage is TRBV2 and J usage is TRBJ2-7, with D maybe TRBD2 (5 bases). The V gene lost 8 bases and the J gene lost 0 bases, with 14 bases spanning the gap. Germline V lookup: CDR1 SNHLY, CDR2 FYNNEI. This CDR3 is 14 amino acids long. CDR3 sequence (DNA): TGTGCCAGCTTGGAACGGGGATCCTCCTACGAGCAGTACTTC. The encoded protein is CASLERGSSYEQYF.

The rearrangement joins TRBV6-6 to TRBJ2-5, with D possibly TRBD1 on 5 matching bases. CDR3 length equals 12 residues. In germline, CDR1 is MNHNY, CDR2 SVGAGI (reference sequence). The V and J ends lost 6 bases and 5 bases respectively, with 10 bases between them. The CDR3 coding sequence is TGTGCCAGCAGCCGGTCAGGGGAGACCCAGTACTTC. It codes for CASSRSGETQYF.

V and J are TRBV14 and TRBJ1-6, with a weak D call TRBD1 (5 bases). The CDR3 covers 13 residues. CDR1 and CDR2 (germline): SGHDN, FVKESK. The germline V and J ends were trimmed by 4 bases and 13 bases, with 14 bases remaining between them. In DNA form, the CDR3 reads TGTGCCAGCAGCCTCGTAGGCGGGGGGCCCCTCCACTTT. Translation gives CASSLVGGGPLHF.

CDR3 bases: TGTGCCAGCAGCTTGGTGCCAGCGTTCAATTCACCCCTCCACTTT. It translates to CASSLVPAFNSPLHF. The V call is TRBV5-6, the J call TRBJ1-6; D is unresolved. The germline CDR1 and CDR2 sequences are SGHDT and YYEEEE. Trimming took off 0 bases at V and 7 bases at J, with 11 bases between the two ends. The CDR3 sequence is 15 residues long.

J is TRBJ2-3 and V is TRBV7-3, with D possibly being TRBD2 (5 bases). V lost 3 bases and J 3 bases, leaving 13 bases between the germline ends. In germline, CDR1 is SGHTA, CDR2 FQGTGA. The CDR3 is 15 residues long. This chain's CDR3 is CASSLGSGRTDTQYF. In DNA form, the CDR3 reads TGTGCCAGCAGCTTGGGCTCGGGAAGAACAGATACGCAGTATTTT. The variable domain in full, with the rest retrieved from reference TRBV7-3 and TRBJ2-3, is GAGVSQTPSNKVTEKGKYVELRCDPISGHTALYWYRQSLGQGPEFLIYFQGTGAADDSGLPNDRFFAVRPEGSVSTLKIQRTERGDSAVYLCASSLGSGRTDTQYFGPGTRLTVL.

The chain couples TRBV7-3 to TRBJ2-1; 8 positions match TRBD1. The CDR3 extends over 15 amino acids. Germline CDR1 reads SGHTA; CDR2 reads FQGTGA. The ends lost 5 bases at V and 2 bases at J; junction bases unmatched: 5. The CDR3: CASSGTGQAYNEQFF. DNA of the CDR3: TGTGCCAGCAGCGGGACAGGTCAGGCCTACAATGAGCAGTTCTTC.

CDR3 coding DNA: TGTGCCAGCAAACTAGACACAGGGTTTGAAAAACTGTTTTTT. Its translation is CASKLDTGFEKLFF. The chain is built from TRBV2 and TRBJ1-4; possible D gene TRBD1, 6 bases. The CDR3 spans 14 residues. CDR1 is SNHLY and CDR2 is FYNNEI in the germline V gene. The V and J ends lost 7 bases and 7 bases respectively, with 16 bases between them.